This T cell receptor beta chain emerged from a study of blood T cell repertoires in COVID-19. On the study more broadly: Specimens from acute and convalescent COVID-19 originated in the United States, Italy and Spain. The cDNA or gDNA used as material had been derived from T cells, B-cell-depleted T cells, or PBMCs.

This table comes from immunoSEQ multiplex PCR, and its TCRdb copy is limited to in-frame clones, with some not included. The data show just over 650,000 clones, more than 80% seen once. Sequencing was performed on peripheral blood. This receptor was taken from a woman between 18 and 30 years old with acute or convalescent COVID-19.

CDR3 loop: CASSRQEYSNQPQHF. In DNA form, the CDR3 reads TGTGCCAGTAGTAGGCAGGAATATAGCAATCAGCCCCAGCATTTT. V is TRBV19 and J is TRBJ1-5, with no clear D. Germline values: CDR1 LNHDA, CDR2 SQIVND (reference sequence). The CDR3 is made up of 15 amino acids. V was pared by 4 bases and J by 0 bases, with 10 bases between.